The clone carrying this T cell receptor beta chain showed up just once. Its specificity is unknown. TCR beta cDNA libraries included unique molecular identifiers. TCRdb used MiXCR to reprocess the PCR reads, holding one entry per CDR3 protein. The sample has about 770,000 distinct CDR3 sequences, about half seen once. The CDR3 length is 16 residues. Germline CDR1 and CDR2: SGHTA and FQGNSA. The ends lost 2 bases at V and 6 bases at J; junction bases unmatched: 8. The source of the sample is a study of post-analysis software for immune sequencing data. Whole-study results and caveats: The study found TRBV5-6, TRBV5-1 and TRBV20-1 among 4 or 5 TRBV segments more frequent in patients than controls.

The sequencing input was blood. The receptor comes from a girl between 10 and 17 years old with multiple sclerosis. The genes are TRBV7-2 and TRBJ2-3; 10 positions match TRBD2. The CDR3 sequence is CASSLPAGGPSDTQYF. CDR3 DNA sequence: TGTGCCAGCAGCTTACCAGCGGGAGGGCCCTCGGATACGCAGTATTTT.